These 11 T cell receptor beta chains were all obtained from the same sample, sequenced in a study of OX40 agonist ivuxolimab in advanced cancers. Produced via immunoSEQ multiplex PCR; TCRdb's table is partial and in-frame only. The sample has about 21,000 clones; 82% are singletons. Material: CD4+ or CD8+ T cells sorted from blood, obtained in a trial of the OX40 agonist ivuxolimab. The receptor source for this set is an adult with an advanced solid tumor such as melanoma, head and neck, liver or kidney cancer.

This chain links TRBV27 with TRBJ1-1, with TRBD1 matching over 7 bases. The CDR3 sequence is 12 residues long. Germline values: CDR1 MNHEY, CDR2 SMNVEV (reference sequence). V was clipped by 5 bases and J by 7 bases; unmatched bases: 4. The CDR3 sequence is CASSLRGGEAFF. The CDR3 nucleotides are TGTGCCAGCAGTCTCAGGGGGGGTGAAGCTTTCTTT.

V usage is TRBV5-1 and J usage is TRBJ2-3; 8 bases align to TRBD1. The germline V gene has CDR1 SGHRS and CDR2 YFSETQ. The CDR3 spans 13 residues. The trim removed 4 bases at V and 14 bases at J, leaving 12 bases unmatched. Here the CDR3 reads CASSNPDREERYF. For the CDR3, the DNA is TGCGCCAGCAGCAACCCGGACAGGGAAGAACGGTATTTT.

About this clone itself: This CDR3 is also generated by other DNA sequences in the sample. The chain has TRBV19 and TRBJ2-6; 7 bases match TRBD1. Germline V lookup: CDR1 LNHDA, CDR2 SQIVND (reference sequence). The V gene end was trimmed by 5 bases and the J gene end by 2 bases; junction bases not matched to a gene: 3. The CDR3 spans 15 residues. The CDR3 here is CASSPDRAGANVLTF. Here the CDR3 DNA reads TGTGCCAGTAGTCCCGACAGGGCTGGGGCCAACGTCCTGACTTTC.

The J gene is TRBJ1-1, the V gene TRBV5-8; D unresolved. From germline, CDR1 is SGHTS and CDR2 YDEGEE. The CDR3 covers 14 residues. V lost 1 base to trimming and J lost 2 bases, with 9 bases between them. CDR3 sequence: CASSLSRVNTEAFF. The DNA for the CDR3 is TGTGCCAGCAGCTTGTCAAGAGTTAACACTGAAGCTTTCTTT.

The chain is built from TRBV7-2 and TRBJ1-4; possible D gene TRBD1, 5 bases. The CDR3 loop spans 15 amino acids. The V gene lost 8 bases and the J gene lost 4 bases, with 17 bases spanning the gap. Germline-derived CDR1 and CDR2 are SGHTA and FQGNSA. CDR3 region: CASGGGGGYNEKLFF. The CDR3 DNA follows: TGTGCCAGCGGAGGCGGGGGAGGGTATAATGAAAAACTGTTTTTT.

The rearrangement joins TRBV7-8 to TRBJ1-1; 8 bases are a match to TRBD1. The CDR3 has 14 amino acids. From germline, CDR1 is SGHVS and CDR2 FQNEAQ. J lost 7 bases, V lost 1 base, and 5 bases had no gene match. In DNA, the CDR3 is TGTGCCAGCAGCTTAGGACCAACAGGGGGTGAAGCTTTCTTT. Protein sequence: CASSLGPTGGEAFF.

V gene TRBV7-3 combines with J gene TRBJ2-7, with TRBD2 matching 9 bases. V lost 5 bases, J lost 3 bases, and 8 bases stayed unmatched. This CDR3 is 15 amino acids long. CDR1 and CDR2 from the germline V gene are SGHTA and FQGTGA. This CDR3 reads CASSLHAGGFYEQYF. As DNA, the CDR3 is TGTGCCAGCAGCCTCCACGCGGGAGGGTTCTACGAGCAGTACTTC.

V usage is TRBV9 and J usage is TRBJ1-1, with D maybe TRBD1 (5 bases). Trimming left V 4 bases short and J 3 bases short, with 19 bases between. Germline CDR1 and CDR2: SGDLS and YYNGEE. This CDR3 contains 16 residues. The CDR3 DNA reads as TGTGCCAGCAGCCCCCTCCTCCGGGACGGACACACTGAAGCTTTCTTT. Its protein is CASSPLLRDGHTEAFF. Filled out from reference TRBV9 and TRBJ1-1, the complete variable domain reads DSGVTQTPKHLITATGQRVTLRCSPRSGDLSVYWYQQSLDQGLQFLIQYYNGEERAKGNILERFSAQQFPDLHSELNLSSLELGDSALYFCASSPLLRDGHTEAFFGQGTRLTVV.

The chain carries TRBV6-5 and TRBJ1-5; no clear D. V was trimmed by 2 bases and J by 2 bases, leaving 7 bases between them. The length of the CDR3 is 14 residues. The germline V gene encodes CDR1 MNHEY and CDR2 SVGAGI. This CDR3 is CASSYGRRNQPQHF. The DNA of the CDR3 is TGTGCCAGCAGTTACGGGAGGCGCAATCAGCCCCAGCATTTT.

The chain is built from TRBV30 and TRBJ2-3, with no clear D. Germline CDR1 reads GTSNPN; CDR2 reads SVGIG (reference sequence). This CDR3 comprises 14 residues. V gave up 5 bases and J gave up 2 bases, with 14 bases separating them. CDR3 amino acids: CAWGRGRSTDTQYF. CDR3 nucleotide sequence: TGTGCCTGGGGCCGTGGACGGTCCACAGATACGCAGTATTTT.

This rearrangement joins TRBV6-1 to TRBJ2-3; TRBD1 matches 8 bases. The CDR3 contains 14 residues. V lost 1 base, J lost 5 bases, and 2 bases stayed unmatched. Germline V CDR1 and CDR2: MNHNS, SASEGT. CDR3 DNA: TGTGCCAGCAGTGAAGGAACAGGGGGAGATACGCAGTATTTT. Amino acids: CASSEGTGGDTQYF.